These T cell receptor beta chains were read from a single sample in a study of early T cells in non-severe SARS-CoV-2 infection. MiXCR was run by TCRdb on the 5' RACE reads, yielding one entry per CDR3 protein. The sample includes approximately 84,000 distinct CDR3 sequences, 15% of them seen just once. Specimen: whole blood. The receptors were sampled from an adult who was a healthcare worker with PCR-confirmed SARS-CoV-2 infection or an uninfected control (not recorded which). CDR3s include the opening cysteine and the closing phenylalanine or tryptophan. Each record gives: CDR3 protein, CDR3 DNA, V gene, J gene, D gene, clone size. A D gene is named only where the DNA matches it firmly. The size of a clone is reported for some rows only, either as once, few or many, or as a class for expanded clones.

CDR3 protein: CASSVDDTEAFF
CDR3 DNA: TGTGCCAGCAGCGTAGATGACACTGAAGCTTTCTTT
V gene: TRBV9
J gene: TRBJ1-1
D gene: -
clone size: -

CDR3 protein: CASRQQGQRHDGYTF
CDR3 DNA: TGTGCCAGCAGACAACAGGGACAAAGACACGATGGCTACACCTTC
V gene: TRBV2
J gene: TRBJ1-2
D gene: -
clone size: many

CDR3 protein: CASSFRDATNEKLFF
CDR3 DNA: TGCGCCAGCAGCTTCAGGGATGCAACTAATGAAAAACTGTTTTTT
V gene: TRBV5-1
J gene: TRBJ1-4
D gene: -
clone size: -

CDR3 protein: CASSLWGRDTDTQYF
CDR3 DNA: TGTGCCAGCAGCTTATGGGGCAGGGACACAGATACGCAGTATTTT
V gene: TRBV7-7
J gene: TRBJ2-3
D gene: -
clone size: -

CDR3 protein: CASSLLAGEQQELFF
CDR3 DNA: TGCGCCAGCAGCCTCCTAGCGGGAGAACAGCAAGAGCTGTTTTTT
V gene: TRBV5-1
J gene: TRBJ2-2
D gene: TRBD2
clone size: few

CDR3 protein: CASSLGTTGAYEQYF
CDR3 DNA: TGTGCCAGCAGCTTGGGGACTACAGGGGCCTACGAGCAGTACTTC
V gene: TRBV5-4
J gene: TRBJ2-7
D gene: -
clone size: few

CDR3 protein: CASSLMYGQSQETQYF
CDR3 DNA: TGTGCCAGCAGCTTAATGTATGGGCAGTCGCAAGAGACCCAGTACTTC
V gene: TRBV7-2
J gene: TRBJ2-5
D gene: -
clone size: medium-sized

CDR3 protein: CASSSGQLNQPQHF
CDR3 DNA: TGTGCCAGCAGCAGCGGACAGCTCAATCAGCCCCAGCATTTT
V gene: TRBV21-1
J gene: TRBJ1-5
D gene: -
clone size: few

CDR3 protein: CASSFGEETQYF
CDR3 DNA: TGTGCCAGCAGTTTCGGGGAAGAGACCCAGTACTTC
V gene: TRBV28
J gene: TRBJ2-5
D gene: -
clone size: -

CDR3 protein: CASSSFRDTQYF
CDR3 DNA: TGTGCCAGCAGTTCGTTTCGGGATACGCAGTATTTT
V gene: TRBV28
J gene: TRBJ2-3
D gene: -
clone size: -

CDR3 protein: CASSIGRSSYEQYF
CDR3 DNA: TGTGCCAGTAGTATAGGACGGTCCTCCTACGAGCAGTACTTC
V gene: TRBV19
J gene: TRBJ2-7
D gene: -
clone size: -

CDR3 protein: CASNRDRSWGQPQHF
CDR3 DNA: TGTGCCAGCAACAGGGATAGAAGTTGGGGTCAGCCCCAGCATTTT
V gene: TRBV28
J gene: TRBJ1-5
D gene: -
clone size: many

CDR3 protein: CASSLPQGSGNNEQFF
CDR3 DNA: TGTGCCAGCAGCCTCCCTCAGGGTAGCGGGAACAATGAGCAGTTCTTC
V gene: TRBV3-1
J gene: TRBJ2-1
D gene: TRBD2
clone size: -

CDR3 protein: CASSLVGAEQFF
CDR3 DNA: TGTGCCAGCTCCCTTGTGGGGGCTGAGCAGTTCTTC
V gene: TRBV5-6
J gene: TRBJ2-1
D gene: -
clone size: -

CDR3 protein: CASSLDIVGGSTYEQFF
CDR3 DNA: TGCGCCAGCAGCTTGGATATTGTGGGCGGGAGTACATATGAGCAGTTCTTC
V gene: TRBV5-1
J gene: TRBJ2-1
D gene: TRBD2
clone size: -